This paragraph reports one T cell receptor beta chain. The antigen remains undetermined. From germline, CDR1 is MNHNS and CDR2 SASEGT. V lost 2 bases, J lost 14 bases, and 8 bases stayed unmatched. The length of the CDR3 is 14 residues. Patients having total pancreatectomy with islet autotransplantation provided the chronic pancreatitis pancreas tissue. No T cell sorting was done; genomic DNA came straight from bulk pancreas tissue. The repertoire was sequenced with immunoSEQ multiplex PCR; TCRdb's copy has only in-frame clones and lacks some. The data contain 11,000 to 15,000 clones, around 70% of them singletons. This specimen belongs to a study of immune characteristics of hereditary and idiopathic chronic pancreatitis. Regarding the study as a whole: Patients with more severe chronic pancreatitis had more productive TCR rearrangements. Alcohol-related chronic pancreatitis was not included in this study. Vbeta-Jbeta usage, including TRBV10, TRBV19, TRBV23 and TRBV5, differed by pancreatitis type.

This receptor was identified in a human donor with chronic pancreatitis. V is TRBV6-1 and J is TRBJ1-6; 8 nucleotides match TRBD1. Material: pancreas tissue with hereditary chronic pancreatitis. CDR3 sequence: CASSESGQGQSLHF. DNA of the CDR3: TGTGCCAGCAGTGAATCCGGACAGGGCCAGTCCCTCCACTTT.